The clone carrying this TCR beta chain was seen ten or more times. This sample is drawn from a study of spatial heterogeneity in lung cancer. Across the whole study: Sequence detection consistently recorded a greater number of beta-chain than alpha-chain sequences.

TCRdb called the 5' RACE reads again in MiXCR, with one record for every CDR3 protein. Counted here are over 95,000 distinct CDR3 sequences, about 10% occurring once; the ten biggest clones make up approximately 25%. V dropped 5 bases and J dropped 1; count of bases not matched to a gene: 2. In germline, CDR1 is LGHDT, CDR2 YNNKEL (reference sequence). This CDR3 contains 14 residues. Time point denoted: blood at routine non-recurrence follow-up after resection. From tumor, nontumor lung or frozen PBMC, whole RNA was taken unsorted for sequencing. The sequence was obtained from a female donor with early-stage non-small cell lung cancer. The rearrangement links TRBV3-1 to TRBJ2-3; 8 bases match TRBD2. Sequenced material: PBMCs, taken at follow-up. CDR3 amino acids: CASSGTSGTDTQYF. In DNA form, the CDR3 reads TGTGCCAGCAGCGGGACTAGTGGCACAGATACGCAGTATTTT.